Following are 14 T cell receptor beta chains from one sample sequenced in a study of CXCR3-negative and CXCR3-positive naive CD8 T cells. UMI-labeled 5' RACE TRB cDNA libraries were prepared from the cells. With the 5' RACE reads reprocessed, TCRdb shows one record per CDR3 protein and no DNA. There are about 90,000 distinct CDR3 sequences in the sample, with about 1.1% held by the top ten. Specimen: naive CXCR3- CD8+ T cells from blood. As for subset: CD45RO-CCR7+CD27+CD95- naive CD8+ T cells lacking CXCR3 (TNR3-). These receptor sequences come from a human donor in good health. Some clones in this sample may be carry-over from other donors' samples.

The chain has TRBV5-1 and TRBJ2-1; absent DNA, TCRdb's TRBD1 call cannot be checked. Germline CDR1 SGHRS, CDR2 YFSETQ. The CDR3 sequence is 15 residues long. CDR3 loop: CASSLGQGSWDEQFF.

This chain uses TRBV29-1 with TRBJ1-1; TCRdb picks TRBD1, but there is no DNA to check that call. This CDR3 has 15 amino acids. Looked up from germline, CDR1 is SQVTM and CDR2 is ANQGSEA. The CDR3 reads CSVEEAGVGNTEAFF.

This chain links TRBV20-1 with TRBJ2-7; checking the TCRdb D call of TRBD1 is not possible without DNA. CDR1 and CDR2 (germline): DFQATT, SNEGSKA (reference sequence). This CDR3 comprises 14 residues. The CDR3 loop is CSARTRQADYEQYF.

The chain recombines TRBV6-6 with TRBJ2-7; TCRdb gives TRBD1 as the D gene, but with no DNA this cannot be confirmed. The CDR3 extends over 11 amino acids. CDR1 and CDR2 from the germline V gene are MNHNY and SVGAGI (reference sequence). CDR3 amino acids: CASSPGGEQYF.

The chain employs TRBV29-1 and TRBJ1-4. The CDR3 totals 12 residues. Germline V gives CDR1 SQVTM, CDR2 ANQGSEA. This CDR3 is CSVEGPDEKLFF.

CDR3 in amino acids: CASSLFSSTGAYHEQYF. The chain is built from TRBV5-6 and TRBJ2-7. The CDR3 has 17 amino acids. Germline values: CDR1 SGHDT, CDR2 YYEEEE.

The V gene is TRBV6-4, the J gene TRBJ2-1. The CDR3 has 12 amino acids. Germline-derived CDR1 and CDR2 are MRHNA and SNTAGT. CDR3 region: CASSDSGDEQFF.

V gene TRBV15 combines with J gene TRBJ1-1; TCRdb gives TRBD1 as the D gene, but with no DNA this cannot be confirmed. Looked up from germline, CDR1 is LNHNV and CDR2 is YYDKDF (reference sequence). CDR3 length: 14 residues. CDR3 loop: CATSRVLTGAEAFF.

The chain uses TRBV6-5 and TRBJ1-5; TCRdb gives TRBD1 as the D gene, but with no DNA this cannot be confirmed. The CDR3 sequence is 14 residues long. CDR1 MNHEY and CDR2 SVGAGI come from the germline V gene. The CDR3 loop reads CASKPRGLNQPQHF.

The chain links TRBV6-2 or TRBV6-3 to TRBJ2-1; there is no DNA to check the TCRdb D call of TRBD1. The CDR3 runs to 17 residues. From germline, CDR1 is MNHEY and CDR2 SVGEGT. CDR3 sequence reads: CASSLTRQESSYNEQFF.

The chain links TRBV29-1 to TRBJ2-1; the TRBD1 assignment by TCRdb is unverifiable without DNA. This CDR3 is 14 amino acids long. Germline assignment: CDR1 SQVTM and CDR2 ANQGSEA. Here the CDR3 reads CSVVVPEKGDEQFF.

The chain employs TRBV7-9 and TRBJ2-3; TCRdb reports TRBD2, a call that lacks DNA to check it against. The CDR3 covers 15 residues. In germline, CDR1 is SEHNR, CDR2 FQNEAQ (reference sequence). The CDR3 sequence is CASSPQRTSGNTQYF.

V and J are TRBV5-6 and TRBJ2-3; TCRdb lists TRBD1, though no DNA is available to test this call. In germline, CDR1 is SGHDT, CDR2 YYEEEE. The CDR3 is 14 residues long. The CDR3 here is CASSRGGYTDTQYF. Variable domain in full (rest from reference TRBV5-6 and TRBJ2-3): DAGVTQSPTHLIKTRGQQVTLRCSPKSGHDTVSWYQQALGQGPQFIFQYYEEEERQRGNFPDRFSGHQFPNYSSELNVNALLLGDSALYLCASSRGGYTDTQYFGPGTRLTVL.

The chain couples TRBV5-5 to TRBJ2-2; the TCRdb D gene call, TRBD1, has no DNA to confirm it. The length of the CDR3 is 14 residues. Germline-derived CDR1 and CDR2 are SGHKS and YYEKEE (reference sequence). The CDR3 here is CASSQDGGTGELFF.